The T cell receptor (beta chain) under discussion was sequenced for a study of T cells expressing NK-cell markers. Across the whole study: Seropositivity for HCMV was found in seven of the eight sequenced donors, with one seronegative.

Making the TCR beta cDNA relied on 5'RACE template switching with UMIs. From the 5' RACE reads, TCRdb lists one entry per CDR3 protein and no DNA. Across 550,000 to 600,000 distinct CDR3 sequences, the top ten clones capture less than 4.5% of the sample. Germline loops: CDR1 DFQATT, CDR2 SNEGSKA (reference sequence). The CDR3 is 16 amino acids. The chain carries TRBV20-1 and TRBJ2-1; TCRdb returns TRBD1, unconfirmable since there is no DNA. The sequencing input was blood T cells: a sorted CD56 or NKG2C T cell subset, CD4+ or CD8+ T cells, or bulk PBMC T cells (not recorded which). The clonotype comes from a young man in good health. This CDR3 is CSASRRGGWDYNEQFF.